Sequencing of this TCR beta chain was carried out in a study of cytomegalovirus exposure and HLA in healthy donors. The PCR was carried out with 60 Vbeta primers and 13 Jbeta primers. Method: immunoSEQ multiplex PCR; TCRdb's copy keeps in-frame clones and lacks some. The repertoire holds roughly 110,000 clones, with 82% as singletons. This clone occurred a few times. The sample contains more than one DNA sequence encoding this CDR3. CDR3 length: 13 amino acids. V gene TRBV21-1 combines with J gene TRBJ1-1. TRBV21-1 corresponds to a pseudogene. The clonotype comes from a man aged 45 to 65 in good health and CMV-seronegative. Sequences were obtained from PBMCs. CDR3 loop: CASSRWWETEAFF. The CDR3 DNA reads TGTGCCAGCAGCCGTTGGTGGGAGACTGAAGCTTTCTTT.